This T cell receptor (beta chain) derives from a study of blood T cell dynamics during melanoma immunotherapy. Turning to the study itself: Metastatic melanoma patients received first-line pembrolizumab or nivolumab plus ipilimumab. Study-level points and caveats: Clones driving repertoire changes may be melanoma-specific or general immune activation.

DNA loading was fixed at 350 to 450 ng for all bulk PBMC samples. Measured with immunoSEQ multiplex PCR; TCRdb has only the in-frame clones, and not every one. The sample includes about 9,700 clones, roughly 86% of them seen just once. The time point was: pre-treatment baseline. Response was assessed by RECIST 1.1 at 12 weeks, except a couple of rapid progressors. The CDR3 consists of 15 residues. Per germline, CDR1 SGHRS and CDR2 YFSETQ. Trimming took off 0 bases at V and 3 bases at J, with 13 bases between the two ends. Turning to this clone: Its antigen is as yet unknown.

This chain uses TRBV5-1 with TRBJ2-7; D not resolved. The sample in question was blood, obtained from a patient treated with checkpoint blockade. This TCR came from a human donor with melanoma. CDR3 DNA: TGCGCCAGCAGCTTGGCGTCAGCTTCCAACTACGAGCAGTACTTC. It translates to CASSLASASNYEQYF.